Each of the 24 T cell receptor beta chains below was sequenced from the same sample in a study of shared clonotypes between healthy human individuals (dated by TCRdb to about 2020). Libraries were constructed by the immunoSEQ multiplex PCR assay. Drawn from immuneACCESS, this table holds only the in-frame rearrangements with V and J called that TCRdb kept. Clones are partly lost; checked studies trace under half to an unresolved V gene and leave the rest unexplained. The table for this sample lists roughly 2 million clones; 95% of them were counted only once. Of the sample, 0.1% to 0.15% falls within the top ten clones. The sample was naive CD4+ T cells sorted from blood. The cell subset or site tag for this specimen amounts to: CD45RA+ positively selected. These receptors came from a man between 18 and 29 years old in good health.

The chain links TRBV5-4 to TRBJ2-7; 11 nucleotides line up with TRBD2. Germline V lookup: CDR1 SGHNT, CDR2 YYREEE (reference sequence). The CDR3 length is 17 residues. V gave up 1 base and J gave up 0 bases; unmatched junction bases: 6. The chain's CDR3 is CASSLNPSGRNSYEQYF. CDR3 sequence (DNA): TGTGCCAGCAGCTTGAACCCTAGCGGGAGGAACTCCTACGAGCAGTACTTC.

A note on this clone: This could be a read error, since a much larger clone is one nucleotide away. V and J are TRBV6-6 and TRBJ2-7; D remains ambiguous. V lost 4 bases and J lost 2, with 9 bases in between. This CDR3 is built from 13 residues. Germline values: CDR1 MNHNY, CDR2 SVGAGI (reference sequence). DNA of the CDR3: TGTGCCAGCAGTTTCCAGCGAGCCTACGAGCAGTACTTC. Translating gives CASSFQRAYEQYF.

The chain couples TRBV6-6 to TRBJ2-7; D may be TRBD1 (5 bases). Germline CDR1 MNHNY, CDR2 SVGAGI (reference sequence). The CDR3 length is 15 residues. V lost 8 bases to trimming and J lost 2 bases, with 19 bases between them. CDR3 DNA sequence: TGTGCCAGCGGGGAAATCGGTGGGGCTACCTACGAGCAGTACTTC. Encoded protein: CASGEIGGATYEQYF.

Points on this clone: This same CDR3 is encoded by further DNA sequences in the sample. V gene TRBV30 combines with J gene TRBJ1-3; unclear D gene. V gave up 2 bases and J gave up 1 base, with 6 bases separating them. The CDR3 sequence is 13 residues long. The germline gives CDR1 GTSNPN, CDR2 SVGIG (reference sequence). This CDR3 is CAWSRQSGNTIYF. CDR3 DNA: TGTGCCTGGAGTCGGCAGTCTGGAAACACCATATATTTT.

The V gene is TRBV7-2, the J gene TRBJ2-7; tentatively, D is TRBD2 (5 bases). Per the germline V gene, CDR1 is SGHTA and CDR2 is FQGNSA. With 5 bases removed from V and 0 bases from J, the gap between germline ends came to 11 bases. The CDR3 sequence is 14 residues long. CDR3 amino acids: CASSISDSSYEQYF. The CDR3 nucleotides are TGTGCCAGCAGCATTAGCGATAGCTCCTACGAGCAGTACTTC.

Concerning this clone itself: Other DNA sequences within the sample encode an identical CDR3. The chain carries TRBV30 and TRBJ2-7; D may be TRBD1 or TRBD2 (5 bases each). The length of the CDR3 is 11 residues. Germline assignment: CDR1 GTSNPN and CDR2 SVGIG (reference sequence). V lost 1 base and J 5 bases, leaving 6 bases between the germline ends. In nucleotides, the CDR3 is TGTGCCTGGAGTGGGGACCACGAGCAGTACTTC. This sequence encodes CAWSGDHEQYF.

The CDR3 spells CSVRTSGMIQFF. In DNA, the CDR3 is TGCAGCGTTAGGACTAGCGGGATGATCCAGTTCTTC. The gene calls are TRBV29-1 and TRBJ2-1; 12 bases match TRBD2. The CDR3 has 12 amino acids. CDR1 and CDR2 from the germline V gene are SQVTM and ANQGSEA. Trimming cost V 5 bases and J 13 bases; bases outside gene matches: 6.

The J gene is TRBJ2-7, the V gene TRBV5-1; 11 bases map to TRBD2. J gave up 8 bases and V 0 bases, and 16 bases lay outside the gene matches. The CDR3 runs to 18 residues. From germline, CDR1 is SGHRS and CDR2 YFSETQ. The chain's CDR3 is CASSLAPIAGGPPYQQYF. The CDR3 DNA follows: TGCGCCAGCAGCTTGGCCCCTATAGCGGGGGGGCCCCCGTACCAGCAGTACTTC.

CDR3 DNA: TGTGCCAGCAGCAAAGGGGGCCGCGGGGGAGAGACCCAGTACTTC. Protein: CASSKGGRGGETQYF. This chain uses TRBV5-6 with TRBJ2-5; D possibly uses TRBD1 or TRBD2 (7 bases each). This CDR3 spans 15 amino acids. CDR1 is SGHDT and CDR2 is YYEEEE in the germline V gene. With 4 bases removed from V and 4 bases from J, the gap between germline ends came to 17 bases. The full variable domain, in which reference TRBV5-6 and TRBJ2-5 provide the parts outside the CDR3, is DAGVTQSPTHLIKTRGQQVTLRCSPKSGHDTVSWYQQALGQGPQFIFQYYEEEERQRGNFPDRFSGHQFPNYSSELNVNALLLGDSALYLCASSKGGRGGETQYFGPGTRLLVL.

The rearrangement uses TRBV7-9 and TRBJ1-2, with unresolved D. Looked up from germline, CDR1 is SEHNR and CDR2 is FQNEAQ (reference sequence). The V end was cut by 2 bases, the J end by 0 bases, with 13 bases between. This CDR3 has 16 amino acids. The CDR3 region is CASSLSFEEANYGYTF. The CDR3 nucleotides read TGTGCCAGCAGCTTAAGCTTCGAAGAGGCTAACTATGGCTACACCTTC. Using reference TRBV7-9 and TRBJ1-2 for the parts outside the CDR3, the full variable domain is DTGVSQNPRHKITKRGQNVTFRCDPISEHNRLYWYRQTLGQGPEFLTYFQNEAQLEKSRLLSDRFSAERPKGSFSTLEIQRTEQGDSAMYLCASSLSFEEANYGYTFGSGTRLTVV.

The chain links TRBV7-8 to TRBJ1-1; no clear D. This CDR3 comprises 15 residues. Germline V gene lookup returns CDR1 SGHVS and CDR2 FQNEAQ. Trimming pared 4 bases from V and 0 bases from J, leaving 12 bases between. Here the CDR3 reads CASSYRTEMNTEAFF. CDR3 nucleotide sequence: TGTGCCAGCAGCTACCGGACGGAGATGAACACTGAAGCTTTCTTT.

The chain joins TRBV9 to TRBJ2-6; 9 positions agree with TRBD1. V gave up 3 bases and J gave up 1 base; unmatched junction bases: 8. Germline V gene data show CDR1 as SGDLS and CDR2 as YYNGEE. The CDR3 is made up of 18 amino acids. CDR3 coding DNA: TGTGCCAGCAGCGCAACCGGGACAGGGACTTCTGGGGCCAACGTCCTGACTTTC. It encodes CASSATGTGTSGANVLTF.

The J gene is TRBJ1-3, the V gene TRBV10-1; D unresolved. V lost 8 bases and J lost 1, with 6 bases in between. The CDR3 contains 12 residues. The germline V gene encodes CDR1 WNHNN and CDR2 SYGVQD (reference sequence). For the CDR3, the DNA is TGCGCCAGCGCCCTATCTGGAAACACCATATATTTT. Its protein is CASALSGNTIYF.

The chain carries TRBV7-8 and TRBJ2-7; D not resolved. This CDR3 is 12 amino acids long. The germline V gene has CDR1 SGHVS and CDR2 FQNEAQ. V was pared by 2 bases and J by 3 bases, with 5 bases between. CDR3 amino acids: CASSLYHYEQYF. CDR3 in DNA: TGTGCCAGCAGCTTATACCACTACGAGCAGTACTTC. Using reference TRBV7-8 and TRBJ2-7 for the parts outside the CDR3, the full variable domain is GAGVSQSPRYKVAKRGQDVALRCDPISGHVSLFWYQQALGQGPEFLTYFQNEAQLDKSGLPSDRFFAERPEGSVSTLKIQRTQQEDSAVYLCASSLYHYEQYFGPGTRLTVT.

This clone was seen once. The chain couples TRBV16 to TRBJ2-7, with 8 nucleotides matching TRBD1. Germline CDR1 KGHSY, CDR2 FQNENV. The ends lost 4 bases at V and 7 bases at J; junction bases unmatched: 9. CDR3 length equals 14 residues. CDR3 residues: CASSRTGTGSEQYF. In DNA, the CDR3 is TGTGCCAGCAGCCGAACCGGGACAGGCAGTGAGCAGTACTTC.

The gene calls are TRBV18 and TRBJ2-1; possible D gene TRBD2, 6 bases. Germline CDR1 and CDR2: KGHSH and LQKENI. Trimming left V 3 bases short and J 5 bases short, with 17 bases between. This CDR3 is built from 16 residues. The CDR3 reads CASSPGVGTFDNEQFF. As DNA, the CDR3 is TGTGCCAGCTCACCTGGAGTCGGGACTTTCGACAATGAGCAGTTCTTC.

The chain has TRBV11-2 and TRBJ2-7; no clear D gene. Per germline, CDR1 SGHAT and CDR2 FQNNGV. CDR3 length equals 12 residues. V lost 1 base to trimming and J lost 6 bases, with 7 bases between them. CDR3 bases: TGTGCCAGCAGCTTAGGTGTAAGCGAGCAGTACTTC. This sequence encodes CASSLGVSEQYF.

About this clone itself: A read error may account for a junction end that differs from germline. This chain connects TRBV7-7 to TRBJ2-5, with no clear D. CDR1 is SSHAT and CDR2 is FNYEAQ in the germline V gene (reference sequence). The CDR3 runs to 13 residues. The DNA of the CDR3 is TGTGCTAGCAGCCGCAGTGCCACTGAGACCCAGTACTTC. Encoded protein: CASSRSATETQYF.

The J gene is TRBJ2-3, the V gene TRBV9; 9 bases fit TRBD2. Losses at the gene ends were 0 bases for V and 4 bases for J; bases not matched to a gene: 6. The CDR3 is 16 residues long. Looked up from germline, CDR1 is SGDLS and CDR2 is YYNGEE. DNA for the CDR3: TGTGCCAGCAGCGTAGGGCGTAGCGGGAGTTCAGATACGCAGTATTTT. It specifies CASSVGRSGSSDTQYF.

The V and J genes are TRBV19 and TRBJ1-2; 7 nucleotides line up with TRBD1. V was clipped by 5 bases and J by 2 bases; unmatched bases: 5. CDR3 length: 14 residues. Germline V gene lookup returns CDR1 LNHDA and CDR2 SQIVND (reference sequence). CDR3 sequence reads: CASSVGQTNYGYTF. CDR3 DNA sequence: TGTGCCAGTAGTGTGGGACAGACAAACTATGGCTACACCTTC. The whole variable domain, remainder taken from reference TRBV19 and TRBJ1-2, is DGGITQSPKYLFRKEGQNVTLSCEQNLNHDAMYWYRQDPGQGLRLIYYSQIVNDFQKGDIAEGYSVSREKKESFPLTVTSAQKNPTAFYLCASSVGQTNYGYTFGSGTRLTVV.

Of note for this clone: A much larger clone lies a single base off, so this may be a read error. This same CDR3 is encoded by further DNA sequences in the sample. V and J are TRBV12-5 and TRBJ2-5; D remains unclear. The J call is in doubt because the DNA end fits TRBJ2-7 better. CDR3 size: 15 residues. CDR1 and CDR2 (germline): LGHNT, FRNRAP. CDR3 in amino acids: CASGLVLRQLYEQYF. DNA of the CDR3: TGTGCTAGTGGTTTGGTATTGAGACAACTTTACGAGCAGTACTTC.

V is TRBV28 and J is TRBJ1-4; 8 bases match TRBD1. The CDR3 is 15 amino acids. J was trimmed by 4 bases and V by 5 bases; bases with no gene match: 6. Germline V gene sequence: CDR1 MDHEN, CDR2 SYDVKM. The CDR3 DNA follows: TGTGCCAGCAGTCTGACAGGGGTGGGTAATGAAAAACTGTTTTTT. Amino acids: CASSLTGVGNEKLFF.

On this clone itself: Given a much more abundant clone one base away, this may be a read error. Other DNA variants within this sample encode the same CDR3. The V call is TRBV7-2, the J call TRBJ1-2, with 7 positions matching TRBD1. The CDR3 has 13 amino acids. CDR1 SGHTA and CDR2 FQGNSA come from the germline V gene. V lost 5 bases and J lost 4; bases outside the gene matches: 4. CDR3 residues: CASSPGTVYGYTF. The CDR3 DNA follows: TGTGCCAGCAGCCCCGGGACAGTCTATGGCTACACCTTC.

Points on this clone: Other DNA sequences within the sample encode an identical CDR3. V gene TRBV6-5 combines with J gene TRBJ2-1; 10 bases agree with TRBD2. Trimming took 5 bases from V and 0 from J; bases not matched to a gene: 1. Germline CDR1 reads MNHEY; CDR2 reads SVGAGI. CDR3 size: 15 residues. The CDR3 region is CASSRTSGSYNEQFF. The CDR3, as DNA: TGTGCCAGCAGTAGGACTAGCGGCTCCTACAATGAGCAGTTCTTC.